A selection of T cell receptor beta chains follows, all from one sample in a study of blood T cell repertoires in COVID-19. The method was immunoSEQ multiplex PCR; TCRdb's version includes in-frame clones alone and lacks a portion of them. The table shows fewer than 300,000 clones, with roughly 88% occurring only once. The sample taken for sequencing was peripheral blood. All receptors derive from a woman aged 30 to 39 with acute or convalescent COVID-19. The CDR3 runs from the conserved cysteine through the conserved F or W. The D gene is left open where the match is weak. Rows may omit the clone size; those that give it use once, few, many or a size class.

>-|-|TRBV5-5|16|TRBJ2-2
CASSIPGHSNTGELFF
>-|-|TRBV9|13|TRBJ2-3
CASSVVHLDTQYF
>-|TRBD1|TRBV6-5|15|TRBJ2-3
CASRSQDRGPDTQYF
>-|-|TRBV27|14|TRBJ2-1
CASSFIPAVSEQFF
>-|-|TRBV7-2|16|TRBJ1-2
CASSRGAMTDFYGYTF
>-|TRBD1|TRBV4-3|13|TRBJ1-1
CASSRQGGTEAFF
>few|-|TRBV2|13|TRBJ2-7
CASSPGLLSEQYF
>-|-|TRBV21-1|14|TRBJ2-5
CASRRLAGAETQYF
>-|-|TRBV9|15|TRBJ2-3
CASSPNSGLVDTQYF
>-|-|TRBV4-3|14|TRBJ2-1
CASSQGREYNEQFF
>once|TRBD1|TRBV4-3|21|TRBJ2-7
CASSQDWMVDSPGQGGYEQYF
>-|TRBD1|TRBV24-1|18|TRBJ2-2
CATSDPNRQGSNTGELFF
>-|-|TRBV5-6|15|TRBJ1-3
CASSLDRSSGNTIYF
>-|-|TRBV4-2|15|TRBJ1-2
CASSLEGRDSGGYTF
>-|-|TRBV29-1|13|TRBJ1-1
CSVGGTITGEAFF
>-|TRBD1|TRBV19|15|TRBJ2-1
CASRPGQGRYNEQFF
>-|-|TRBV30|14|TRBJ1-6
CAWTRRVPNSPLHF
>-|-|TRBV5-3|17|TRBJ1-4
CARILTLQGSTNEKLFF
>-|-|TRBV4-1|16|TRBJ2-5
CASSQEEGANQETQYF
>-|-|TRBV5-1|15|TRBJ1-4
CASSPRQSLNEKLFF